These 10 T cell receptor beta chains came from one sample sequenced in a study of T-cell reconstitution after alpha-beta-depleted transplantation in children. Unique molecular identifiers were built into the TCRbeta library. MiXCR, run by TCRdb on the PCR reads, gives a single entry per CDR3 protein. The sample yields about 400,000 distinct CDR3 sequences, about a sixth seen once. The sequencing here drew on PBMCs, mostly from graft donor cells, taken 360 days after TCRalphabeta/CD19-depleted stem cell transplant. These receptors were collected from a boy younger than two who had a stem cell transplant for Wiskott-Aldrich syndrome, so the T cells may come from the graft donor.

This clonotype was recorded a few times. The chain links TRBV29-1 to TRBJ2-3; 7 bases are a match to TRBD1. J lost 3 bases, V lost 8 bases, and 5 bases had no gene match. There are 12 residues in the CDR3. Germline V gene lookup returns CDR1 SQVTM and CDR2 ANQGSEA. The CDR3 region is CSMTTGTDTQYF. The CDR3 nucleotides are TGCAGCATGACGACAGGGACAGATACGCAGTATTTT.

The chain uses TRBV30 and TRBJ2-3; D may be TRBD2 (5 bases). Germline V gene data show CDR1 as GTSNPN and CDR2 as SVGIG (reference sequence). CDR3 length: 13 amino acids. Trimming took 4 bases from V and 2 from J, leaving 10 bases between them. Here the CDR3 DNA reads TGTGCCTGGAACCGGGGTATCACAGATACGCAGTATTTT. Its protein product is CAWNRGITDTQYF. The full variable domain, with the rest looked up from reference TRBV30 and TRBJ2-3, is SQTIHQWPATLVQPVGSPLSLECTVEGTSNPNLYWYRQAAGRGLQLLFYSVGIGQISSEVPQNLSASRPQDRQFILSSKKLLLSDSGFYLCAWNRGITDTQYFGPGTRLTVL.

The sample holds many counts of this clonotype. The chain has TRBV27 and TRBJ2-3; no clear D. CDR3 length equals 15 residues. Trimming removed 6 bases at V and 2 bases at J, with 15 bases between. In germline, CDR1 is MNHEY, CDR2 SMNVEV (reference sequence). CDR3 sequence: CASRTLSSFTDTQYF. CDR3 nucleotides: TGTGCCAGCAGGACCCTAAGTTCCTTCACAGATACGCAGTATTTT.

CDR3 coding DNA: TGTGCCAGCCTTTCCCCATACACCGGGGAGCTGTTTTTT. Translation: CASLSPYTGELFF. This chain joins TRBV5-6 and TRBJ2-2; the D is unclear. The V and J ends lost 7 bases and 3 bases respectively, with 10 bases between them. Germline values: CDR1 SGHDT, CDR2 YYEEEE. The CDR3 is made up of 13 amino acids.

The chain carries TRBV27 and TRBJ2-3; a possible D gene is TRBD2 (5 bases). CDR1 and CDR2 from the germline V gene are MNHEY and SMNVEV (reference sequence). The V end lost 9 bases, the J end lost 4 bases, and 14 bases lay between the germline ends. The CDR3 length is 13 residues. In DNA form, the CDR3 reads TGTGCCAGTCTCCTTCGAGGGCCAGATACGCAGTATTTT. Translated: CASLLRGPDTQYF.

The rearrangement joins TRBV29-1 to TRBJ2-1; 12 bases map to TRBD2. The CDR3 totals 16 residues. From germline, CDR1 is SQVTM and CDR2 ANQGSEA. Trimming removed 5 bases from V and 7 bases from J; junction bases left unmatched: 12. DNA for the CDR3: TGCAGCGTTTCGAAGACTAGCGGGGGATACATGAATGAGCAGTTCTTC. Translation: CSVSKTSGGYMNEQFF.

This clonotype has just a few counts. This sequence joins TRBV30 and TRBJ2-1; 7 bases are a match to TRBD2. J was trimmed by 3 bases and V by 0 bases; bases with no gene match: 8. From germline, CDR1 is GTSNPN and CDR2 SVGIG (reference sequence). CDR3 length equals 16 residues. This CDR3 reads CAWSVSLAADYNEQFF. The DNA for the CDR3 is TGTGCCTGGAGTGTCTCGCTAGCGGCCGACTACAATGAGCAGTTCTTC.

This chain uses TRBV5-1 with TRBJ2-5; D not certain. Trimming pared 2 bases from V and 2 bases from J, leaving 4 bases between. Germline V gene data show CDR1 as SGHRS and CDR2 as YFSETQ. The CDR3 consists of 12 residues. The CDR3 loop is CASSFLQETQYF. The CDR3 DNA reads TGCGCCAGCAGCTTTCTGCAAGAGACCCAGTACTTC.

This clonotype has more than one count but fewer than ten. The rearrangement uses TRBV15 and TRBJ2-7, with no clear D. Per germline, CDR1 LNHNV and CDR2 YYDKDF (reference sequence). CDR3 length: 13 residues. Trimming shortened V by 3 bases and J by 3 bases, and 9 bases separated the two germline ends. CDR3: CATSRNLLYEQYF. Here the CDR3 DNA reads TGTGCCACCAGCAGGAACCTACTCTACGAGCAGTACTTC.

The chain employs TRBV20-1 and TRBJ2-1; D possibly corresponds to TRBD2 (5 bases). The V and J ends lost 2 bases and 7 bases respectively, with 15 bases between them. The CDR3 is made up of 14 amino acids. Germline-derived CDR1 and CDR2 are DFQATT and SNEGSKA (reference sequence). The CDR3 sequence is CSARNSRGGNEQFF. CDR3 DNA sequence: TGCAGTGCTAGAAATTCCCGGGGTGGGAATGAGCAGTTCTTC.